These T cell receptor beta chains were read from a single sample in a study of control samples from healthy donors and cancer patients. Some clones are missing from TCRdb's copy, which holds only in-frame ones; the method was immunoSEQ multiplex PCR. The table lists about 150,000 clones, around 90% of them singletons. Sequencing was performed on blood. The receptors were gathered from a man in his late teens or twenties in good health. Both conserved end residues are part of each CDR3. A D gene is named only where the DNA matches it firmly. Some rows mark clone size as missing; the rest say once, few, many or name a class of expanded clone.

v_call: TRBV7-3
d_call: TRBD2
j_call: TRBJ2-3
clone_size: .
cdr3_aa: CASSPGTSGSDTQYF
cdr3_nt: TGTGCCAGCAGTCCCGGGACTAGCGGGTCAGATACGCAGTATTTT

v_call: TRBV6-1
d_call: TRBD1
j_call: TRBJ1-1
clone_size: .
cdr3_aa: CASSESRVQGGRAFF
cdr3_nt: TGTGCCAGCAGTGAATCGAGGGTTCAGGGGGGGAGGGCTTTCTTT

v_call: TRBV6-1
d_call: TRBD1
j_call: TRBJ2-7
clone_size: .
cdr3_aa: CASSENAVRQGEIYEQYF
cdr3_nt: TGTGCCAGCAGTGAGAATGCGGTGAGACAGGGGGAGATCTACGAGCAGTACTTC

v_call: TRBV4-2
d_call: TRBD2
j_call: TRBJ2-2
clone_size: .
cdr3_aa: CASSQEGLAGGGELFF
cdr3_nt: TGTGCCAGCAGCCAAGAGGGACTAGCGGGGGGCGGGGAGCTGTTTTTT

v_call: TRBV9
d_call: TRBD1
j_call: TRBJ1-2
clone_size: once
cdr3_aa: CASSSTTGGGSGYTF
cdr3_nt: TGTGCCAGCAGCTCAACGACAGGGGGCGGTAGTGGCTACACCTTC

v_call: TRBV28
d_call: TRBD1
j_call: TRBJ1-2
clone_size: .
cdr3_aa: CASSLPGTDSYGYTF
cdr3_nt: TGTGCCAGCAGTTTGCCCGGGACAGACTCTTATGGCTACACCTTC

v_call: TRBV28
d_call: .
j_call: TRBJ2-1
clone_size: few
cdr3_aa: CASSFPRKAAAEQFF
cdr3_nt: TGTGCCAGCAGTTTCCCGAGGAAAGCGGCGGCTGAGCAGTTCTTC

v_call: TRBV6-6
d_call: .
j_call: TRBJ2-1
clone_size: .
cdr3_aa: CATRTYNEQFF
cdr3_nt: TGTGCCACCCGGACCTACAATGAGCAGTTCTTC

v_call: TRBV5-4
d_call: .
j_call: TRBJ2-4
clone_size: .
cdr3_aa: CASSFSVGENIQYF
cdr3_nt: TGTGCCAGCAGCTTTTCAGTAGGTGAAAACATTCAGTACTTC

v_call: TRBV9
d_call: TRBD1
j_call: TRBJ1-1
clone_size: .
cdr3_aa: CASSVTGQGLAFF
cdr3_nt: TGTGCCAGCAGCGTAACCGGACAGGGGTTAGCTTTCTTT

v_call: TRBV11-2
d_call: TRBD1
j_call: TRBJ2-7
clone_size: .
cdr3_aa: CASSRDSAYEQYF
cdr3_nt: TGTGCCAGCAGCCGGGACAGCGCCTACGAGCAGTACTTC

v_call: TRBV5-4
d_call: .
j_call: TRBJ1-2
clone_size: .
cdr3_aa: CASSLGPTGFHTF
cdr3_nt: TGTGCCAGCAGCTTGGGCCCAACAGGGTTTCACACCTTC

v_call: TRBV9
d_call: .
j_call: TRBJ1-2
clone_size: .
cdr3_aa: CASSPLDHFYGYTF
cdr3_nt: TGTGCCAGCAGCCCCCTGGATCACTTCTATGGCTACACCTTC

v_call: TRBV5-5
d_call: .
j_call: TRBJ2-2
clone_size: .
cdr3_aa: CASSQGLPTNTGELFF
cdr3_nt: TGTGCCAGCAGCCAGGGACTGCCTACGAACACCGGGGAGCTGTTTTTT

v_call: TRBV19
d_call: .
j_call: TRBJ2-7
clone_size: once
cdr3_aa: CATAGYSYEQYF
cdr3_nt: TGTGCCACGGCGGGATACTCCTACGAGCAGTACTTC

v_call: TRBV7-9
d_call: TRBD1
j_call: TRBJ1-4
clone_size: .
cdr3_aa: CASSLGQGYEKLFF
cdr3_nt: TGTGCCAGCAGCCTGGGACAGGGATATGAAAAACTGTTTTTT

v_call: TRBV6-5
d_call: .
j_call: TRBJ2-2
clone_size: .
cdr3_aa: CASSYLNTGELFF
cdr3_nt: TGTGCCAGCAGTTACCTGAACACCGGGGAGCTGTTTTTT

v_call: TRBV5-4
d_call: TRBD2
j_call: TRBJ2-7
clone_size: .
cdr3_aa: CASSSGGSGSYHEQYF
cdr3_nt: TGTGCCAGCAGCTCGGGGGGTAGCGGGTCTTACCACGAGCAGTACTTC

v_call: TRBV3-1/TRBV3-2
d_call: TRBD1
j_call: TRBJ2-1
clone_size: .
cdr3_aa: CASSHGQGWNEQFF
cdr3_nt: TGTGCCAGCAGCCACGGACAGGGTTGGAATGAGCAGTTCTTC

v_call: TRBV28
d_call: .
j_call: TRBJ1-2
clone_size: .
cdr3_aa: CASSLFPGRNGYTF
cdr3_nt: TGTGCCAGCAGTTTATTTCCGGGGAGGAATGGCTACACCTTC

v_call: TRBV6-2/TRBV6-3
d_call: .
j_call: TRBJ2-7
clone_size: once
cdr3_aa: CASSYGPDYEQYF
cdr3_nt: TGTGCCAGCAGTTACGGTCCAGACTACGAGCAGTACTTC

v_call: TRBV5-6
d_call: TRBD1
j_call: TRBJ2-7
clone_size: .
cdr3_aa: CASSSTGGTYEQYF
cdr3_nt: TGTGCCAGCAGCTCTACAGGGGGTACGTACGAGCAGTACTTC

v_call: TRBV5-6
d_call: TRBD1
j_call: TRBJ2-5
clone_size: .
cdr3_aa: CASSLPRRQGARTQYF
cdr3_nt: TGTGCCAGCAGCTTGCCAAGGAGACAGGGGGCTCGGACCCAGTACTTC

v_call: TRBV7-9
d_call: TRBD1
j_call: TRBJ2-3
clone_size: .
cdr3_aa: CASSLGGRPRGTDTQYF
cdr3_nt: TGTGCCAGCAGTCTAGGGGGCAGGCCAAGGGGCACAGATACGCAGTATTTT

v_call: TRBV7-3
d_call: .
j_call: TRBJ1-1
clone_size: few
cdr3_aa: CASSPNSLGNTEAFF
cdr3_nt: TGTGCCAGCAGCCCAAACAGTTTAGGGAACACTGAAGCTTTCTTT

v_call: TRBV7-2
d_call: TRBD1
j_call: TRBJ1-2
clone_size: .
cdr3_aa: CASSLITGGGYTF
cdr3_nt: TGTGCCAGCAGCTTAATAACAGGGGGTGGCTACACCTTC

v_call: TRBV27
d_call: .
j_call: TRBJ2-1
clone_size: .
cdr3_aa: CASSFGDEQFF
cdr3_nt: TGTGCCAGCAGTTTTGGAGATGAGCAGTTCTTC

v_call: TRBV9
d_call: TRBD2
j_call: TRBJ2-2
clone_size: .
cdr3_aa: CASSPRTSPLLSNTGELFF
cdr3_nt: TGTGCCAGCAGCCCCCGGACTAGCCCTCTCCTATCGAACACCGGGGAGCTGTTTTTT

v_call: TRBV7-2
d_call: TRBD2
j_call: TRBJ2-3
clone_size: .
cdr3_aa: CASSFPASGGALADTQYF
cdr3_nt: TGTGCCAGCAGCTTCCCGGCTAGCGGGGGGGCCCTGGCAGATACGCAGTATTTT

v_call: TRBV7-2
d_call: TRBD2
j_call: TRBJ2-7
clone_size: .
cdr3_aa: CASSLDGGAYEQYF
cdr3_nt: TGTGCCAGCAGCTTAGACGGGGGGGCCTACGAGCAGTACTTC

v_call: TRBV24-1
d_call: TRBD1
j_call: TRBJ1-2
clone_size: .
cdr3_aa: CATRGTDNYGYTF
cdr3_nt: TGTGCCACGCGGGGGACAGATAACTATGGCTACACCTTC

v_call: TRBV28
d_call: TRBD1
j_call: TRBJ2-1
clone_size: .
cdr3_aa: CASSLGGTGGSSYNEQFF
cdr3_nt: TGTGCCAGCAGTTTAGGGGGGACAGGGGGCAGCTCCTACAATGAGCAGTTCTTC

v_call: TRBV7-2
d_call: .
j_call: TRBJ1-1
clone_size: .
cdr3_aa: CASGPGVFTEAFF
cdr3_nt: TGTGCCAGCGGCCCTGGGGTTTTCACTGAAGCTTTCTTT

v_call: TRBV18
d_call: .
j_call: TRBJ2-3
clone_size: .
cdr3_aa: CASSPPTEHTQYF
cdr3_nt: TGTGCCAGCTCACCACCGACGGAGCATACGCAGTATTTT

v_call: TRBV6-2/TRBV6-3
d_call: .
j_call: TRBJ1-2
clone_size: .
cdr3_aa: CASSYGGRDYGYTF
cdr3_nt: TGTGCCAGCAGTTACGGAGGCCGGGACTATGGCTACACCTTC

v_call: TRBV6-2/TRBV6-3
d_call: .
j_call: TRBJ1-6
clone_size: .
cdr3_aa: CASSYSPLSGSPDSPLHF
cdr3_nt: TGTGCCAGCAGTTACTCCCCCCTGTCAGGGTCGCCGGATTCACCCCTCCACTTT

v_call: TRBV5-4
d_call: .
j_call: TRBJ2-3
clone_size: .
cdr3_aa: CASSLEGGNTDTQYF
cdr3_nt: TGTGCCAGCAGCTTGGAGGGGGGCAACACAGATACGCAGTATTTT

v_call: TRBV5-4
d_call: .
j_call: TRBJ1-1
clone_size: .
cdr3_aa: CASSPGTGNTEAFF
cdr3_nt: TGTGCCAGCAGCCCCGGGACGGGGAACACTGAAGCTTTCTTT

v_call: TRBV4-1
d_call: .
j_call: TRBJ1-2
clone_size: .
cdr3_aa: CASSPSTSVNYGYTF
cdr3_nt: TGCGCCAGCAGCCCAAGCACCTCAGTGAACTATGGCTACACCTTC

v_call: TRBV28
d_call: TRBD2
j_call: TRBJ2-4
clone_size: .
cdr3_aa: CASKNSGGAWGKNIQYF
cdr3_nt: TGTGCCTCTAAGAATAGCGGGGGGGCCTGGGGCAAAAACATTCAGTACTTC

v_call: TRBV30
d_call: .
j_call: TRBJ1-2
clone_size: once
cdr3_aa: CAWSVLGARALVSAANYGYTF
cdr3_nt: TGTGCCTGGAGTGTACTCGGGGCGCGAGCCCTAGTGTCCGCAGCTAACTATGGCTACACCTTC

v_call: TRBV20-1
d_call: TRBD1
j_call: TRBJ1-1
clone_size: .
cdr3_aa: CSAAGGTEAFF
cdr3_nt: TGCAGTGCTGCAGGGGGCACTGAAGCTTTCTTT

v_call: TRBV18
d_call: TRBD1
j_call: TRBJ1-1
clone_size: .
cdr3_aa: CASSPDRVNTEAFF
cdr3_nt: TGTGCCAGCTCACCTGACAGGGTGAACACTGAAGCTTTCTTT

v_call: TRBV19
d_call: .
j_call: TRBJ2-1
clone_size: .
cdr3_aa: CASSINLDNEQFF
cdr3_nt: TGTGCCAGTAGTATTAACTTAGACAATGAGCAGTTCTTC

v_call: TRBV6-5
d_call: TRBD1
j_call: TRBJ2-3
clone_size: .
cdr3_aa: CASRSRDRDPDTQYF
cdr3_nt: TGTGCCAGCAGAAGCCGGGACAGAGACCCGGATACGCAGTATTTT

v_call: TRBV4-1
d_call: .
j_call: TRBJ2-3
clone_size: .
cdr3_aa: CASSQDPPQGSTNADTQYF
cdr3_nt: TGCGCCAGCAGCCAAGACCCCCCCCAGGGGAGCACTAACGCAGATACGCAGTATTTT

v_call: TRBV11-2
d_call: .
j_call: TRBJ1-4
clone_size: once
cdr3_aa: CASSLPGRLEKLFF
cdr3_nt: TGTGCCAGCAGCCTCCCCGGGCGCCTTGAAAAACTGTTTTTT

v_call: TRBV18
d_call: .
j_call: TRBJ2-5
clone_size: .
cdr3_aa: CASSPPGTPLWVETQYF
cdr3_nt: TGTGCCAGCTCACCTCCCGGGACTCCTTTATGGGTAGAGACCCAGTACTTC

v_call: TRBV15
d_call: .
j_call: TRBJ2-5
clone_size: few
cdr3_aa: CATSRAEETQYF
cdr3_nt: TGTGCCACCAGCAGGGCTGAAGAGACCCAGTACTTC

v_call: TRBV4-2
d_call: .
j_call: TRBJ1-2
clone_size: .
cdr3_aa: CASSPRMQLSGGYTF
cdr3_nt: TGTGCCAGCAGCCCAAGGATGCAGCTGTCAGGGGGCTACACCTTC

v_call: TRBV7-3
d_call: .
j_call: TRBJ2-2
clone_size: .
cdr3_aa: CASSPTGYTGELFF
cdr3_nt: TGTGCCAGCAGCCCAACTGGGTACACCGGGGAGCTGTTTTTT